The present entry profiles one TCR beta chain with its context. These data originate in a study of blood T cell repertoires in COVID-19. Across the whole study: Sources were T cells, B-cell-depleted T cells, or PBMCs; the material itself was cDNA or gDNA.

Recovered participants had two consecutive negative NP/OP PCR tests, healthcare professional clearance, or symptom resolution. The V and J ends lost 4 bases and 0 bases respectively, with 13 bases between them. The CDR3 extends over 16 amino acids. Germline V CDR1 and CDR2: SGDLS, YYNGEE. Per the study methods: For nucleated cells, counts were estimated from reference gene primer amplification. Clones were sequenced by immunoSEQ multiplex PCR, and TCRdb holds only the in-frame ones, with some missing. Clonal size and the V and J genes are those of that table, whereas D and trimming came from the DNA. Here the sample spans over 200,000 clones, about 80% being singletons.

This clonotype was sampled from a man in his forties or fifties who had recovered from COVID-19. What was sequenced was PBMCs or T cells enriched from blood (not recorded which). The chain is built from TRBV9 and TRBJ1-4; tentative D call: TRBD1 (6 bases). The CDR3 loop is CASSLGQRTTNEKLFF. Written as DNA, the CDR3 is TGTGCCAGCAGCCTAGGACAGAGAACAACTAATGAAAAACTGTTTTTT.